Presented here are 24 T cell receptor beta chains from one specimen sequenced in a study of OX40 agonist ivuxolimab in advanced cancers. The repertoire was sequenced with immunoSEQ multiplex PCR; TCRdb's copy has only in-frame clones and lacks some. This table has tens of thousands of clones, roughly nine tenths appearing once. Here the sequenced sample was CD4+ or CD8+ T cells sorted from blood, taken in a trial of the OX40 agonist ivuxolimab. Source of these receptors: an adult with an advanced solid tumor such as melanoma, head and neck, liver or kidney cancer.

This chain links TRBV5-6 with TRBJ1-1, with 7 positions matching TRBD1. The V gene end was trimmed by 0 bases and the J gene end by 3 bases; junction bases not matched to a gene: 8. CDR1 SGHDT and CDR2 YYEEEE come from the germline V gene. This CDR3 is 16 amino acids long. DNA for the CDR3: TGTGCCAGCAGCTTGGGGGGTGAGGGGGCCTACACTGAAGCTTTCTTT. It is translated as CASSLGGEGAYTEAFF. Together with reference TRBV5-6 and TRBJ1-1, the CDR3 gives the full variable domain: DAGVTQSPTHLIKTRGQQVTLRCSPKSGHDTVSWYQQALGQGPQFIFQYYEEEERQRGNFPDRFSGHQFPNYSSELNVNALLLGDSALYLCASSLGGEGAYTEAFFGQGTRLTVV.

The chain combines TRBV29-1 with TRBJ2-3; the D call may be TRBD1 or TRBD2 (5 bases each). The ends were cut back, 3 bases at V and 1 base at J, with 14 bases in the middle. Germline V gene data show CDR1 as SQVTM and CDR2 as ANQGSEA. This CDR3 comprises 15 residues. The CDR3 DNA reads as TGCAGCGTTGACTCGGGGCAGGGCCGCACAGATACGCAGTATTTT. Its protein product is CSVDSGQGRTDTQYF.

The V call is TRBV28, the J call TRBJ2-3, with D perhaps given as TRBD1 or TRBD2 (5 bases each). V lost 6 bases and J lost 6, with 10 bases in between. Germline V CDR1 and CDR2: MDHEN, SYDVKM. There are 12 residues in the CDR3. The CDR3 sequence is CASSMGEDTQYF. Written as DNA, the CDR3 is TGTGCCAGCAGCATGGGGGAGGATACGCAGTATTTT.

The V call is TRBV6-5, the J call TRBJ1-2; D ambiguous. Germline lookup yields CDR1 MNHEY and CDR2 SVGAGI. Trimming pared 2 bases from V and 6 bases from J, leaving 7 bases between. This CDR3 is built from 12 residues. The CDR3 DNA follows: TGTGCCAGCAGTTACGGGCACGATGGCTACACCTTC. Translated, it gives CASSYGHDGYTF.

The rearrangement links TRBV9 to TRBJ1-2; D may be TRBD1 (5 bases). The CDR3 is made up of 13 amino acids. In germline, CDR1 is SGDLS, CDR2 YYNGEE. V lost 2 bases, J lost 7 bases, and 12 bases lay in between. In nucleotides, the CDR3 is TGTGCCAGCAGCGTTGGGGACTGGGGTGGCTACACCTTC. Protein sequence: CASSVGDWGGYTF.

Here the CDR3 reads CASSGTSGEQYF. The DNA for the CDR3 is TGTGCCAGCAGCGGGACCTCGGGGGAGCAGTACTTC. The chain employs TRBV28 and TRBJ2-7, with D perhaps being TRBD1 or TRBD2 (5 bases each). The CDR3 totals 12 residues. The V end lost 6 bases, the J end lost 7 bases, and 13 bases lay between the germline ends. Germline-derived CDR1 and CDR2 are MDHEN and SYDVKM.

This chain connects TRBV10-2 to TRBJ1-2; D might be TRBD1 (5 bases). The CDR3 length is 15 residues. Per the germline V gene, CDR1 is WSHSY and CDR2 is SAAADI. Trimming stripped 0 bases from V and 8 bases from J, with 16 bases between. The CDR3, as DNA: TGCGCCAGCAGTGAGTCAGGGGACGGGGGTGAGGGCTACACCTTC. Its translation: CASSESGDGGEGYTF.

The J gene is TRBJ1-5, the V gene TRBV19; D unclear. CDR1 and CDR2 (germline): LNHDA, SQIVND (reference sequence). The V end lost 3 bases, the J end lost 7 bases, and 7 bases lay between the germline ends. The CDR3 extends over 12 amino acids. CDR3 loop: CASSIGVQPQHF. CDR3 nucleotide sequence: TGTGCCAGTAGTATTGGGGTCCAGCCCCAGCATTTT.

V and J are TRBV4-2 and TRBJ2-3, with 8 bases fitting TRBD2. The germline V gene encodes CDR1 LGHNA and CDR2 YNFKEQ. This CDR3 spans 16 amino acids. With V trimmed by 1 base and J by 0 bases, 3 bases remained unmatched. CDR3 in DNA: TGTGCCAGCAGCCAAGTTAGCGGGGCAAGCACAGATACGCAGTATTTT. Translation gives CASSQVSGASTDTQYF.

The gene calls are TRBV4-3 and TRBJ2-3; 10 bases are shared with TRBD1. After removal of 2 bases from V and 3 bases from J, the junction contained 5 bases not matched to a gene. This CDR3 has 16 amino acids. The germline CDR1 and CDR2 sequences are LGHNA and YSLEER. This CDR3 is CASSQRQGALTDTQYF. CDR3 sequence (DNA): TGCGCCAGCAGCCAAAGACAGGGGGCATTAACAGATACGCAGTATTTT.

The sample holds one count of this clone. The V and J genes are TRBV5-6 and TRBJ2-7; D call uncertain. Germline CDR1 SGHDT, CDR2 YYEEEE. This CDR3 is 13 amino acids long. Trimming removed 0 bases from V and 1 base from J, with 5 bases in between. The CDR3 is CASSLDISYEQYF. CDR3 sequence (DNA): TGTGCCAGCAGCTTGGATATTTCCTACGAGCAGTACTTC.

The chain links TRBV6-5 to TRBJ1-1, with TRBD1 matching over 10 bases. Germline V lookup: CDR1 MNHEY, CDR2 SVGAGI. After removal of 4 bases from V and 11 bases from J, the junction contained 7 bases not matched to a gene. There are 13 residues in the CDR3. CDR3 sequence reads: CASSFGQGGWAFF. The CDR3 nucleotides read TGTGCCAGCAGTTTTGGACAGGGGGGGTGGGCTTTCTTT.

This clone was found a few times. This chain links TRBV30 with TRBJ1-2; D may be TRBD1 (5 bases). Germline V gene data show CDR1 as GTSNPN and CDR2 as SVGIG (reference sequence). Trimming removed 0 bases from V and 10 bases from J, with 9 bases in between. This CDR3 has 11 residues. The chain's CDR3 is CAWSVQGAYTF. CDR3 coding DNA: TGTGCCTGGAGTGTCCAGGGCGCCTACACCTTC.

Turning to this clone: A read error may account for a junction end that differs from germline. The rearrangement links TRBV28 to TRBJ2-1, with D possibly TRBD1 on 5 matching bases. Germline values: CDR1 MDHEN, CDR2 SYDVKM. This CDR3 region has 17 residues. DNA for the CDR3: TGTGCCAGCAGGTTATTACGAGGTGGGGCCAGCTACAATGAGCAGTTCTTC. Translated: CASRLLRGGASYNEQFF.

This chain joins TRBV5-6 and TRBJ2-5; 8 bases map to TRBD1. In germline, CDR1 is SGHDT, CDR2 YYEEEE. V trimming: 3 bases; J trimming: 0 bases; junction bases outside the gene matches: 7. This CDR3 contains 16 residues. CDR3 coding DNA: TGTGCCAGCAGCTCCTTGGACAGGGCGTACCAAGAGACCCAGTACTTC. This codes for CASSSLDRAYQETQYF.

CDR3 nucleotides: TGTGCCAGCAGTTTAGAACAGCTAGTTAGCAATCAGCCCCAGCATTTT. It encodes CASSLEQLVSNQPQHF. This chain links TRBV28 with TRBJ1-5; no definite D call. Trimming removed 2 bases from V and 0 bases from J, with 11 bases in between. The V gene's germline CDR1 is MDHEN and CDR2 SYDVKM. The length of the CDR3 is 16 residues.

The J gene is TRBJ2-2, the V gene TRBV30; a weak D match, TRBD2 (5 bases). The CDR3 extends over 21 amino acids. Germline-derived CDR1 and CDR2 are GTSNPN and SVGIG (reference sequence). V lost 2 bases to trimming and J lost 3 bases, with 31 bases between them. Written as DNA, the CDR3 is TGTGCCTGGAGTCTGACGAGATTAGTGAGCGGCAACCCACGGGACACCGGGGAGCTGTTTTTT. Its protein product is CAWSLTRLVSGNPRDTGELFF.

The chain uses TRBV19 and TRBJ1-5; D not resolved. The germline gives CDR1 LNHDA, CDR2 SQIVND (reference sequence). The CDR3 contains 15 residues. V lost 2 bases to trimming and J lost 2 bases, with 10 bases between them. CDR3 sequence reads: CASSIFNGGNQPQHF. The DNA for the CDR3 is TGTGCCAGTAGTATATTCAATGGGGGCAATCAGCCCCAGCATTTT.

This chain joins TRBV27 and TRBJ2-2; tentative D call: TRBD2 (6 bases). The ends were cut back, 6 bases at V and 3 bases at J, with 14 bases in the middle. The CDR3 covers 15 residues. Germline V gene sequence: CDR1 MNHEY, CDR2 SMNVEV (reference sequence). As DNA, the CDR3 is TGTGCCAGCAGAGGAGGGGATTCGTACACCGGGGAGCTGTTTTTT. This sequence encodes CASRGGDSYTGELFF.

V usage is TRBV15 and J usage is TRBJ1-1; no clear D gene. This CDR3 has 16 residues. Deletions cut 2 bases from V and 4 bases from J, with 17 bases between. Germline assignment: CDR1 LNHNV and CDR2 YYDKDF (reference sequence). The CDR3 spells CATSRTRMDVRTEAFF. The CDR3 DNA reads TGTGCCACCAGCAGAACAAGGATGGATGTGCGCACTGAAGCTTTCTTT.

The J gene is TRBJ2-1, the V gene TRBV7-9, with TRBD1 identical over 7 bases. Germline trimming cut 1 base from V and 13 bases from J; bases unmatched to any gene: 4. CDR3 length equals 12 residues. CDR1 is SEHNR, CDR2 FQNEAQ, per germline (reference sequence). The CDR3 sequence: CASSLGDRFQFF. In DNA form, the CDR3 reads TGTGCCAGCAGCTTAGGGGACAGATTTCAGTTCTTC.

This clone was seen once. This chain connects TRBV27 to TRBJ1-1; the D is unclear. From germline, CDR1 is MNHEY and CDR2 SMNVEV (reference sequence). The CDR3 loop spans 13 amino acids. Between the trimmed V and J ends, which lost 3 bases and 1 base, there was a span of 6 bases. The CDR3 reads CASSFTTNTEAFF. The CDR3 nucleotides are TGTGCCAGCAGTTTCACTACGAACACTGAAGCTTTCTTT.

The V call is TRBV2, the J call TRBJ2-2; no clear D. Trimming shortened V by 7 bases and J by 0 bases, and 3 bases separated the two germline ends. Germline-derived CDR1 and CDR2 are SNHLY and FYNNEI. The CDR3 has 12 amino acids. The CDR3: CASTPNTGELFF. DNA of the CDR3: TGTGCCAGCACCCCGAACACCGGGGAGCTGTTTTTT.

V gene TRBV5-6 combines with J gene TRBJ2-2, with D uncertain. The CDR3 length is 12 residues. Germline CDR1 is SGHDT and CDR2 is YYEEEE. Deletions cut 1 base from V and 6 bases from J, with 4 bases between. This CDR3 reads CASSLFSGELFF. CDR3 coding DNA: TGTGCCAGCAGCTTGTTTTCCGGGGAGCTGTTTTTT.